This T cell receptor beta chain was documented in a study of T cell repertoires in cytomegalovirus infection. In the study overall: A matching HLA type, together with CMV infection, was signaled by public TCR beta signatures. Study outcomes and limitations: The ex vivo response was dominated by HLA-C-restricted CMV-specific TCR beta clonotypes. The study identified carriers of CMV plus the relevant HLA from cumulative public TCR beta family frequency.

TCRdb re-derived calls from the reads in MiXCR, one entry per CDR3 protein. The data contain some 680,000 distinct CDR3 sequences, about a third of them seen just once; the ten biggest clones take up 2.5% to 3.5%. As for this clonotype: Antigen: not known.

From germline, CDR1 is SGHVS and CDR2 FNYEAQ. V lost 1 base and J 4 bases, leaving 10 bases between the germline ends. There are 14 residues in the CDR3. This receptor was obtained from a human donor in good health (CMV status not recorded). Some clones in this sample may be carry-over from other donors' samples. Material for sequencing was PBMCs. The chain joins TRBV7-6 to TRBJ2-5, with D unclear. The CDR3 DNA reads as TGTGCCAGCAGCTTAGAACGGAGAGCAGAGACCCAGTACTTC. This sequence encodes CASSLERRAETQYF. Full variable domain (remainder filled in from reference TRBV7-6 and TRBJ2-5): GAGVSQSPRYKVTKRGQDVALRCDPISGHVSLYWYRQALGQGPEFLTYFNYEAQQDKSGLPNDRFSAERPEGSISTLTIQRTEQRDSAMYRCASSLERRAETQYFGPGTRLLVL.